This T cell receptor beta chain was recorded in a study of Tregs in tolerant kidney transplant recipients. The repertoire was sequenced with immunoSEQ multiplex PCR; TCRdb's copy has only in-frame clones and lacks some. The sample lists tens of thousands of clones, under 95% occurring once. Germline V gene data show CDR1 as SGDLS and CDR2 as YYNGEE. With V trimmed by 3 bases and J by 6 bases, 5 bases remained unmatched. The CDR3 is made up of 14 amino acids. Unstimulated Tregs (CD4+CD25+CD127-) and CD4+CD25- non-Tregs were sorted from PBMCs. An overnight rest at 37°C with about 200 IU/ml IL-2 preceded regulatory T cell sorting from thawed PBMCs. Study-wide findings and caveats: The small number of patients limits these findings pending further validation.

Details on this clone: Its antigen is still unknown.

The sequenced sample was Tregs from blood. The chain recombines TRBV9 with TRBJ2-7, with TRBD2 identical over 11 bases. The receptor's source is a human donor in good health. CDR3 region: CASSAGLAAREQYF. Here the CDR3 DNA reads TGTGCCAGCAGCGCGGGACTAGCGGCCCGCGAGCAGTACTTC.